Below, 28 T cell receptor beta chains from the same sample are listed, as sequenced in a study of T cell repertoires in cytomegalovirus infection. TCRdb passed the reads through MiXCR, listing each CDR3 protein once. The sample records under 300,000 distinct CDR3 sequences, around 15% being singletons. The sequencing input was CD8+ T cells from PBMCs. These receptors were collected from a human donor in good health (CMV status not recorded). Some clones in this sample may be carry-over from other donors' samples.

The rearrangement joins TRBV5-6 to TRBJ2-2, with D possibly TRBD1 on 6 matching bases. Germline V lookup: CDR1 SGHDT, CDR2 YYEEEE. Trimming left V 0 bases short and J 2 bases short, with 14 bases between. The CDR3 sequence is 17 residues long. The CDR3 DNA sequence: TGTGCCAGCAGCTTGGCCTTACAGGGCCTCAACACCGGGGAGCTGTTTTTT. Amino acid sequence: CASSLALQGLNTGELFF.

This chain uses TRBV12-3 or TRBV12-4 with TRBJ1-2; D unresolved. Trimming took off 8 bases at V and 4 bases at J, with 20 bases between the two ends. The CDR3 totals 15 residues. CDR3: CASGPVYNGFYGYTF. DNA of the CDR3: TGTGCCAGCGGACCGGTTTATAACGGTTTCTATGGCTACACCTTC.

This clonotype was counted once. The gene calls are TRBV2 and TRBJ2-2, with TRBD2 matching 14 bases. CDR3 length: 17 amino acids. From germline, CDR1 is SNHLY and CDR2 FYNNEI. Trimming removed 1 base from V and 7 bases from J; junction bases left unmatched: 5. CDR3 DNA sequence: TGTGCCAGCAGTGAAGGACTAGCGGGGGGGTCGAGCGGGGAGCTGTTTTTT. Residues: CASSEGLAGGSSGELFF.

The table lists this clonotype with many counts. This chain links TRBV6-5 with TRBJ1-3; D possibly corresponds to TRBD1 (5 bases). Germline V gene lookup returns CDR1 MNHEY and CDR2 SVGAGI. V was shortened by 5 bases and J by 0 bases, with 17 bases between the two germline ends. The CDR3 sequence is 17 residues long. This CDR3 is CASSTEGRRFSGNTIYF. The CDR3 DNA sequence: TGTGCCAGCAGTACCGAGGGACGCCGGTTCTCTGGAAACACCATATATTTT.

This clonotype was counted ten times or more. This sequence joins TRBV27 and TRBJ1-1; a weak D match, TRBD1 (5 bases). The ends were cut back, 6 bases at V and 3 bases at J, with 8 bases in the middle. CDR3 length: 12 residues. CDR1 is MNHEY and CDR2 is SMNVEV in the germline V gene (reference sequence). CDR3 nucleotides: TGTGCCAGCAGAATGGGGGACACTGAAGCTTTCTTT. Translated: CASRMGDTEAFF.

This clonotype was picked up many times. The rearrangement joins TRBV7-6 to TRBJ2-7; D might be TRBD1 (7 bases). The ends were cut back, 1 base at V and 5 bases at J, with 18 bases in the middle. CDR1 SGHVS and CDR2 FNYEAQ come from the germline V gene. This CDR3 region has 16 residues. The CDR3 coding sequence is TGTGCCAGCAGCTTAGGACCGAGCAGGGGGGCGGACGAGCAGTACTTC. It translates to CASSLGPSRGADEQYF.

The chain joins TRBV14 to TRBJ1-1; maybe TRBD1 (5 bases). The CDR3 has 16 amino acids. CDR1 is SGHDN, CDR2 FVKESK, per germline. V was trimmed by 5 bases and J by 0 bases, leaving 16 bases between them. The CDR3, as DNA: TGTGCCAGCAGCTCCCGGGACGTATACTTGAACACTGAAGCTTTCTTT. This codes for CASSSRDVYLNTEAFF.

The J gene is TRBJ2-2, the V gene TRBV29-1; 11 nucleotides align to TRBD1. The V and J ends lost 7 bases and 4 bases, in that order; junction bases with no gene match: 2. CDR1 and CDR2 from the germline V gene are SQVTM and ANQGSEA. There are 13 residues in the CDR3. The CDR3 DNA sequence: TGCAGCGCCGGGACAGGGGGCACCGGGGAGCTGTTTTTT. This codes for CSAGTGGTGELFF.

The CDR3 sequence is CASSQGLPQGPGRDSPLHF. The CDR3 DNA follows: TGTGCCAGCAGCCAAGGCTTGCCACAGGGCCCTGGAAGGGATTCACCCCTCCACTTT. The chain carries TRBV4-2 and TRBJ1-6, with a possible D match to TRBD1 (6 bases). CDR1 and CDR2 (germline): LGHNA, YNFKEQ. The CDR3 is 19 amino acids. V lost 1 base and J 8 bases, leaving 24 bases between the germline ends.

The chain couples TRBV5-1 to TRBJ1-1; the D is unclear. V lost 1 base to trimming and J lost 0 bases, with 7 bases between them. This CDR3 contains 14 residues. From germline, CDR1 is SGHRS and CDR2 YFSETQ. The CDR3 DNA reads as TGCGCCAGCAGCTTGTACAATTTGAACACTGAAGCTTTCTTT. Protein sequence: CASSLYNLNTEAFF.

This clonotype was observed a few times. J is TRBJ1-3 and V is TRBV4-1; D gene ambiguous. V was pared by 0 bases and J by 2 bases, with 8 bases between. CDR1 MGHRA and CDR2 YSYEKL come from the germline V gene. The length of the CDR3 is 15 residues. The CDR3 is CASSQDSDPGNTIYF. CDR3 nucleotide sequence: TGCGCCAGCAGCCAAGATTCAGACCCTGGAAACACCATATATTTT.

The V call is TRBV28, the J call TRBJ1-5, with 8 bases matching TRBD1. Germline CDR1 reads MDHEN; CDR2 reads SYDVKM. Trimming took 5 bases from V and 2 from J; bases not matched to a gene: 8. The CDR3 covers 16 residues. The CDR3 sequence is CASSAWTGHGNQPQHF. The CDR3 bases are TGTGCCAGCAGTGCCTGGACAGGGCACGGCAATCAGCCCCAGCATTTT.

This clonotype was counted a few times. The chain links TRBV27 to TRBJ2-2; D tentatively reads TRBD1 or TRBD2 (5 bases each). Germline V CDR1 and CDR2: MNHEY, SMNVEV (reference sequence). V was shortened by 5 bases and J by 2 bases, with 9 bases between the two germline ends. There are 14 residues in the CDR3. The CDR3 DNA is TGTGCCAGCAGTGTCGGGACCAACACCGGGGAGCTGTTTTTT. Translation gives CASSVGTNTGELFF.

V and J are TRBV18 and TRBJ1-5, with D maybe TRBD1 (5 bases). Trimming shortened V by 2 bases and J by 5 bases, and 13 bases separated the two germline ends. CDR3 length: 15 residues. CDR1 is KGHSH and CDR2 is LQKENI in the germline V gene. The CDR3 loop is CASSPNQGEDQPQHF. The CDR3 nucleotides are TGTGCCAGCTCACCAAATCAGGGTGAGGATCAGCCCCAGCATTTT.

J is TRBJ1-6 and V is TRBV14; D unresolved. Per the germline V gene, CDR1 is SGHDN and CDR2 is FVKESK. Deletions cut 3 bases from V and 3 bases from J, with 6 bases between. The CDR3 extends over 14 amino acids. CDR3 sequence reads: CASSQPDYNSPLHF. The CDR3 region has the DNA TGTGCCAGCAGCCAGCCAGACTATAATTCACCCCTCCACTTT.

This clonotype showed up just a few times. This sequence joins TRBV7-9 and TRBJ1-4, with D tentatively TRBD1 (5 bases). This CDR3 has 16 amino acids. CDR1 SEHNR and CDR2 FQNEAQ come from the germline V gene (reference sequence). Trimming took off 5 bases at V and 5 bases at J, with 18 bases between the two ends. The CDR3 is CASSPPEGTGNEKLFF. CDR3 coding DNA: TGTGCCAGCAGCCCTCCGGAAGGGACGGGGAATGAAAAACTGTTTTTT. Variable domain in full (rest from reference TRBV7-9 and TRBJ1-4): DTGVSQNPRHKITKRGQNVTFRCDPISEHNRLYWYRQTLGQGPEFLTYFQNEAQLEKSRLLSDRFSAERPKGSFSTLEIQRTEQGDSAMYLCASSPPEGTGNEKLFFGSGTQLSVL.

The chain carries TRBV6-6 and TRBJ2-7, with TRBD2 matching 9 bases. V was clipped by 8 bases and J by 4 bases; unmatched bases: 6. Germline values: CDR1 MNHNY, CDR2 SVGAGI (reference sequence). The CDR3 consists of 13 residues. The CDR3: CASSGSGGYEQYF. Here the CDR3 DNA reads TGTGCCAGCTCCGGTAGCGGGGGTTACGAGCAGTACTTC.

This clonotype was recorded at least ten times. This chain's CDR3 is CASSLAPERGGTDTQYF. The CDR3 nucleotides read TGTGCCAGCAGTTTAGCGCCCGAGCGGGGGGGCACAGATACGCAGTATTTT. The V call is TRBV28, the J call TRBJ2-3; 9 bases are shared with TRBD2. After removal of 2 bases from V and 1 base from J, the junction contained 7 bases not matched to a gene. Germline V gene lookup returns CDR1 MDHEN and CDR2 SYDVKM. The CDR3 length is 17 residues.

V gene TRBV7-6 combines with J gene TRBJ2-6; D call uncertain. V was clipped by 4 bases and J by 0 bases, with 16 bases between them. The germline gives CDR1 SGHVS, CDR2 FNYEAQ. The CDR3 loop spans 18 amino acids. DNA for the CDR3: TGTGCCAGCAGCTCGAACCCCTATCCTTTCTCTGGGGCCAACGTCCTGACTTTC. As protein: CASSSNPYPFSGANVLTF.

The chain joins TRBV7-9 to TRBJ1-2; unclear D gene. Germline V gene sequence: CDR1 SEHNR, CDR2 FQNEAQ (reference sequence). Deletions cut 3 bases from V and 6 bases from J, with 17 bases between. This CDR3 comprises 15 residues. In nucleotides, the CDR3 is TGTGCCAGCAGCTTGACCCGCGGGGATCGTCATGGCTACACCTTC. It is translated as CASSLTRGDRHGYTF.

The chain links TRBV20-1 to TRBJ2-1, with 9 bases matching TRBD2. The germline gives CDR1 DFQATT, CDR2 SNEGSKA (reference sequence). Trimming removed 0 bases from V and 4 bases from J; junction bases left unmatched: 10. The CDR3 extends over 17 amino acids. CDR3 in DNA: TGCAGTGCTAGAGACCCCCAGACTAGCGGAGATTACAATGAGCAGTTCTTC. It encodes CSARDPQTSGDYNEQFF.

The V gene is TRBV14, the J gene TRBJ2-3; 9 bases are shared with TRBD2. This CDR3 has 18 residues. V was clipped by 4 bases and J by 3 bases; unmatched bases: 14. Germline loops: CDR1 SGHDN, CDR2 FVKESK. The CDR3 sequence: CASSPKESSLAGTDTQYF. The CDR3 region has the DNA TGTGCCAGCAGCCCCAAAGAATCATCCCTAGCGGGGACAGATACGCAGTATTTT. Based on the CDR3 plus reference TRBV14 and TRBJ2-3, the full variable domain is EAGVTQFPSHSVIEKGQTVTLRCDPISGHDNLYWYRRVMGKEIKFLLHFVKESKQDESGMPNNRFLAERTGGTYSTLKVQPAELEDSGVYFCASSPKESSLAGTDTQYFGPGTRLTVL.

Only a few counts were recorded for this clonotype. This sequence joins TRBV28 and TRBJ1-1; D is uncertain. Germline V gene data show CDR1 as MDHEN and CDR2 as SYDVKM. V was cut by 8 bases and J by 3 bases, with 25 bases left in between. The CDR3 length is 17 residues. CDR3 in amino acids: CASGFRSISYLDTEAFF. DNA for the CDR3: TGTGCCAGCGGCTTCAGGAGCATATCTTATCTTGACACTGAAGCTTTCTTT.

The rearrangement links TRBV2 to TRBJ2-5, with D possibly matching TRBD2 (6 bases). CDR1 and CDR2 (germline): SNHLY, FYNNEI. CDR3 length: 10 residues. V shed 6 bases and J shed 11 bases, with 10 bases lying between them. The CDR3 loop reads CASSGSGQYF. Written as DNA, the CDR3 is TGTGCCAGCAGCGGTAGCGGACAGTACTTC.

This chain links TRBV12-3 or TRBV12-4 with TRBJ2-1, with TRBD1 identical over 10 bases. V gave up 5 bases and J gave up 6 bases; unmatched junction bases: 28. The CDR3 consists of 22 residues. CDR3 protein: CASSASFPGQGSMIWGVNEQFF. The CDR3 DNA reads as TGTGCCAGCAGTGCTAGCTTTCCGGGACAGGGGTCAATGATCTGGGGGGTCAATGAGCAGTTCTTC.

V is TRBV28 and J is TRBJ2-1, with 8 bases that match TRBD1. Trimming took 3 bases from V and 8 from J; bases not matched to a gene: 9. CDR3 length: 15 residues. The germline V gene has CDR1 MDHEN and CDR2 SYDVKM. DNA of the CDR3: TGTGCCAGCAGTTTGTCGCAGGGGGCGCCGGATGAGCAGTTCTTC. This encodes CASSLSQGAPDEQFF.

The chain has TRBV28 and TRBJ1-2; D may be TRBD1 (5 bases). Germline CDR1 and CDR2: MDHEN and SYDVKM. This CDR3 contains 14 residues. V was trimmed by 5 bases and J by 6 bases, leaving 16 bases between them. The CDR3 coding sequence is TGTGCCAGCAGTCCCCTGGGGCCCGAGCATGGCTACACCTTC. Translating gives CASSPLGPEHGYTF.

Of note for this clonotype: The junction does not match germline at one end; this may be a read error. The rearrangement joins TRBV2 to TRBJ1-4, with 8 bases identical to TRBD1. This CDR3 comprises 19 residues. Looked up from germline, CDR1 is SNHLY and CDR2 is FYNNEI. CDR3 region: CASCEALVRGTGVGEKLFF. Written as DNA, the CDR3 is TGTGCCAGCTGTGAAGCGCTTGTGCGGGGGACAGGCGTGGGGGAAAAACTGTTTTTT.